These 18 T cell receptor beta chains were sequenced from one sample in a study of blood T cell repertoires in COVID-19. Only in-frame clones appear in the TCRdb table, and some are missing; sequencing was by immunoSEQ multiplex PCR. The profile shows 250,000 to 350,000 clones, under 95% of them singletons. The sample comprised PBMCs or T cells enriched from blood (not recorded which). The receptor source for this set is a woman aged 25 to 39 who had recovered from COVID-19.

The V and J genes are TRBV12-3 or TRBV12-4 and TRBJ1-2; D not resolved. Trimming shortened V by 1 base and J by 7 bases, and 10 bases separated the two germline ends. The CDR3 loop spans 13 amino acids. CDR3 sequence: CASSLGVSAGYTF. CDR3 in DNA: TGTGCCAGCAGTTTAGGAGTGAGCGCTGGCTACACCTTC.

This chain joins TRBV10-3 and TRBJ1-1; D is ambiguous. This CDR3 is built from 15 residues. The V end lost 3 bases, the J end lost 5 bases, and 16 bases lay between the germline ends. Germline V lookup: CDR1 ENHRY, CDR2 SYGVKD. The CDR3 DNA is TGTGCCATCAGTGACGGCCACGGCGGTGGTACTGAAGCTTTCTTT. Encoded protein: CAISDGHGGGTEAFF.

The chain joins TRBV5-1 to TRBJ1-1; TRBD1 might be the D (5 bases). V was clipped by 2 bases and J by 5 bases, with 10 bases between them. Germline lookup yields CDR1 SGHRS and CDR2 YFSETQ. This CDR3 contains 13 residues. The CDR3 protein is CASSFGEGTEAFF. CDR3 bases: TGCGCCAGCAGCTTTGGGGAGGGGACTGAAGCTTTCTTT. The entire variable domain, with the rest obtained from reference TRBV5-1 and TRBJ1-1, is as follows: KAGVTQTPRYLIKTRGQQVTLSCSPISGHRSVSWYQQTPGQGLQFLFEYFSETQRNKGNFPGRFSGRQFSNSRSEMNVSTLELGDSALYLCASSFGEGTEAFFGQGTRLTVV.

The rearrangement links TRBV5-4 to TRBJ1-4, with TRBD1 matching over 8 bases. With 9 bases clipped from V and 8 bases from J, the junction kept 18 bases outside the gene matches. The CDR3 spans 16 residues. Germline lookup yields CDR1 SGHNT and CDR2 YYREEE (reference sequence). The CDR3 DNA reads as TGTGCCACCTCGACTAGGACCGGGACAGGTCACGAAAAACTGTTTTTT. Translating it yields CATSTRTGTGHEKLFF.

The chain joins TRBV24-1 to TRBJ2-1; 7 bases are shared with TRBD1. CDR3 length equals 15 residues. Germline trimming cut 3 bases from V and 2 bases from J; bases unmatched to any gene: 3. Germline CDR1 reads KGHDR; CDR2 reads SFDVKD. The DNA of the CDR3 is TGTGCCACCAGTGATAGGACAGGTCCCTACAATGAGCAGTTCTTC. The encoded protein is CATSDRTGPYNEQFF.

This chain uses TRBV20-1 with TRBJ2-7, with D possibly matching TRBD2 (5 bases). This CDR3 is built from 11 residues. V was trimmed by 8 bases and J by 1 base, leaving 9 bases between them. CDR1 and CDR2 from the germline V gene are DFQATT and SNEGSKA (reference sequence). The CDR3 DNA reads as TGCAGTCCCGGGGATTCCTACGAGCAGTACTTC. Its translation: CSPGDSYEQYF.

The V gene is TRBV3-1 (or the pseudogene TRBV3-2), the J gene TRBJ1-1; possible D gene TRBD1, 5 bases. This CDR3 spans 13 amino acids. V gave up 5 bases and J gave up 4 bases, with 11 bases separating them. Germline lookup yields CDR1 LGHDT and CDR2 YNNKEL (reference sequence). CDR3 bases: TGTGCCAGCAGCAAAACGGGGGGCACTGAAGCTTTCTTT. The encoded protein is CASSKTGGTEAFF.

This chain uses TRBV6-2 or TRBV6-3 with TRBJ2-6; 7 positions agree with TRBD1. The CDR3 has 18 residues. From germline, CDR1 is MNHEY and CDR2 SVGEGT. Trimming at V came to 0 bases and at J to 2 bases, leaving 7 bases not matched to a gene. The CDR3 sequence is CASSYSSQTGAGANVLTF. Here the CDR3 DNA reads TGTGCCAGCAGTTACTCGTCCCAAACAGGGGCTGGGGCCAACGTCCTGACTTTC.

This clone was seen only once. This chain connects TRBV3-1 (or the pseudogene TRBV3-2) to TRBJ2-2; 11 nucleotides agree with TRBD2. From germline, CDR1 is LGHDT and CDR2 YNNKEL (reference sequence). This CDR3 has 19 residues. The V gene end was trimmed by 4 bases and the J gene end by 7 bases; junction bases not matched to a gene: 17. This chain's CDR3 is CASSPQGLETSGNGGELFF. Here the CDR3 DNA reads TGTGCCAGCAGCCCTCAGGGCCTGGAGACTAGCGGGAATGGCGGGGAGCTGTTTTTT.

The gene calls are TRBV6-5 and TRBJ1-6; a weak D match, TRBD1 (5 bases). Per germline, CDR1 MNHEY and CDR2 SVGAGI. The CDR3 runs 16 residues. Trimming shortened V by 0 bases and J by 7 bases, and 13 bases separated the two germline ends. The chain's CDR3 is CASSYSSGEQNSPLHF. CDR3 coding DNA: TGTGCCAGCAGTTACTCTTCGGGGGAGCAGAATTCACCCCTCCACTTT.

V usage is TRBV19 and J usage is TRBJ2-3; 9 bases fit TRBD2. The CDR3 extends over 16 amino acids. The germline CDR1 and CDR2 sequences are LNHDA and SQIVND (reference sequence). V gave up 8 bases and J gave up 1 base; unmatched junction bases: 10. Written as DNA, the CDR3 is TGTGCCAGTCGCCCTGCAGCTAGCGGGGGCACAGATACGCAGTATTTT. Its protein product is CASRPAASGGTDTQYF.

This chain links TRBV9 with TRBJ2-1; 8 bases fit TRBD2. The ends lost 3 bases at V and 8 bases at J; junction bases unmatched: 13. Per germline, CDR1 SGDLS and CDR2 YYNGEE. This CDR3 comprises 16 residues. The CDR3 loop reads CASSAPGLAGSDEQFF. The DNA of the CDR3 is TGTGCCAGCAGCGCCCCTGGACTAGCAGGTTCGGATGAGCAGTTCTTC.

The chain uses TRBV7-9 and TRBJ2-1; D unclear. This CDR3 region has 15 residues. Germline V gives CDR1 SEHNR, CDR2 FQNEAQ (reference sequence). V was pared by 5 bases and J by 2 bases, with 13 bases between. The CDR3 bases are TGTGCCAGCAGCCGTATCCTAGGCACCTACAATGAGCAGTTCTTC. Protein: CASSRILGTYNEQFF. The full variable domain, with the rest looked up from reference TRBV7-9 and TRBJ2-1, is DTGVSQNPRHKITKRGQNVTFRCDPISEHNRLYWYRQTLGQGPEFLTYFQNEAQLEKSRLLSDRFSAERPKGSFSTLEIQRTEQGDSAMYLCASSRILGTYNEQFFGPGTRLTVL.

The J gene is TRBJ2-7, the V gene TRBV4-3, with 9 positions matching TRBD2. Trimming took 3 bases from V and 7 from J; bases not matched to a gene: 7. CDR3 size: 14 residues. Germline CDR1 LGHNA, CDR2 YSLEER. DNA for the CDR3: TGCGCCAGCAGCCAGGGACTAGCCATGGGGGAGCAGTACTTC. Protein: CASSQGLAMGEQYF.

The chain is built from TRBV28 and TRBJ1-2; no clear D gene. The germline CDR1 and CDR2 sequences are MDHEN and SYDVKM. Trimming left V 8 bases short and J 2 bases short, with 12 bases between. This CDR3 has 13 amino acids. The CDR3 nucleotides are TGTGCCAGCGGAGCCGTGGCGAACTATGGCTACACCTTC. Translation gives CASGAVANYGYTF.

V and J are TRBV19 and TRBJ2-7, with 7 bases aligning to TRBD1. CDR1 and CDR2 (germline): LNHDA, SQIVND (reference sequence). The CDR3 loop spans 15 amino acids. V lost 3 bases and J lost 1; bases outside the gene matches: 6. CDR3 loop: CASSIRTGVSYEQYF. CDR3 sequence (DNA): TGTGCCAGTAGTATCCGGACAGGCGTATCCTACGAGCAGTACTTC.

This chain uses TRBV30 with TRBJ1-4; D gene unclear. The CDR3 extends over 12 amino acids. The germline gives CDR1 GTSNPN, CDR2 SVGIG (reference sequence). Trimming took off 2 bases at V and 8 bases at J, with 9 bases between the two ends. The CDR3 loop reads CAWSTLGEKLFF. The CDR3 region has the DNA TGTGCCTGGAGTACATTGGGCGAAAAACTGTTTTTT.

This sequence joins TRBV28 and TRBJ2-2; 11 nucleotides agree with TRBD2. Germline V gives CDR1 MDHEN, CDR2 SYDVKM. The CDR3 loop spans 15 amino acids. V shed 7 bases and J 4 bases; nucleotides not matched to a gene: 5. CDR3 residues: CASITSGSITGELFF. The CDR3 nucleotides read TGTGCCAGCATCACTAGCGGGAGCATCACCGGGGAGCTGTTTTTT.